The clone carrying this T cell receptor (beta chain) occurred many times. Its antigen is as yet unknown. Germline V gene data show CDR1 as MNHEY and CDR2 as SMNVEV (reference sequence). With 5 bases removed from V and 6 bases from J, the gap between germline ends came to 20 bases. This CDR3 is 15 amino acids long. These data belong to a study of spatial heterogeneity in lung cancer. Stated time point: sample taken at primary tumor resection. Whole RNA was taken from tumor, nontumor lung or frozen PBMC; it was then sequenced unsorted. In the library, each TCR cDNA molecule bore its own unique molecular identifier. TCRdb re-called the 5' RACE reads with MiXCR, one entry per CDR3 protein. The sample gives about 36,000 distinct CDR3 sequences, around 5% of which show up once; more than 25% is in the top ten. Findings and limits, study-wide: There were more appearances of ubiquitous expanded tumor TCRs in blood at resection than at follow-up.

The receptor was derived from a female donor with early-stage non-small cell lung cancer. The sample in question was PBMCs, obtained at surgery. This chain uses TRBV27 with TRBJ2-7; D is undetermined. Written as DNA, the CDR3 is TGTGCCAGCAGTCCCCTTTACGGGTCCGCCGCCGAGCAGTACTTC. Protein product: CASSPLYGSAAEQYF.